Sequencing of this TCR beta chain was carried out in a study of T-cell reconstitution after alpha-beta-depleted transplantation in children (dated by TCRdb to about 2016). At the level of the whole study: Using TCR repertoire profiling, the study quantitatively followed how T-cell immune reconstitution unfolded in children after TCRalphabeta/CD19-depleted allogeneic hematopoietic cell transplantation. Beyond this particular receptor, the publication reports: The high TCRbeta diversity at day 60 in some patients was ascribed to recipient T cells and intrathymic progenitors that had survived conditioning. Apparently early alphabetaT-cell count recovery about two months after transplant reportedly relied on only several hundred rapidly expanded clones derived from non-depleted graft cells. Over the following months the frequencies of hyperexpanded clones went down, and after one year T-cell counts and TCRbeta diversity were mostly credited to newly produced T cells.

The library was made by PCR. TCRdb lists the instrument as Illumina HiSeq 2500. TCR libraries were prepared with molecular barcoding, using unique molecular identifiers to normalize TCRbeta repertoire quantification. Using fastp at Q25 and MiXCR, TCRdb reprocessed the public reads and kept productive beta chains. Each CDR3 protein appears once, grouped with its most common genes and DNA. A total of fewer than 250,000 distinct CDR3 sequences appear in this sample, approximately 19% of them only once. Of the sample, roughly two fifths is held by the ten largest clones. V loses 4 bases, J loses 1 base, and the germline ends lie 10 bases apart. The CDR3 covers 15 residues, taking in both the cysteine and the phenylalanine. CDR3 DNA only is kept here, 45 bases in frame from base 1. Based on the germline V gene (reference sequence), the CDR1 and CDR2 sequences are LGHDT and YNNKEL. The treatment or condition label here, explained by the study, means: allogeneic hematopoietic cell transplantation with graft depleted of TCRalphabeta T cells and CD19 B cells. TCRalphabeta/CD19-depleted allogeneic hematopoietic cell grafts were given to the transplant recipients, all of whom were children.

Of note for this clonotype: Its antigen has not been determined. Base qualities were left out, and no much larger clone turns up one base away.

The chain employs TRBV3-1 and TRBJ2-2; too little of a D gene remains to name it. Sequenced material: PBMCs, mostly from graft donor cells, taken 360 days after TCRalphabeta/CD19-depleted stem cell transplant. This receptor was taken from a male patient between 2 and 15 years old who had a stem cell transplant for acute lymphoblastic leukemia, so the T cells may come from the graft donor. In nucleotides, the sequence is TGTGCCAGCAGCCGTAAAACATTGAACACCGGGGAGCTGTTTTTT. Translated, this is CASSRKTLNTGELFF.